This entry describes one TCR beta chain. Its target antigen remains unknown. No much larger clone is present one base from it, and per-base qualities are unavailable. For sequencing of the TCRbeta CDR3 region, genomic DNA was extracted from the sorted cells. The immunoSEQ Assay was used to sequence the TCRbeta CDR3 regions. TCRdb mirrors the immuneACCESS table, restricted to in-frame sequences. Some clones are absent from its copies; in checked studies, under half trace to an unresolved V gene, and the reason for the others is unknown. This sample gives tens of thousands of clones in total; approximately 88% of them show up just once. Jointly, the top ten make up roughly 7.9% of the sample. The sample is drawn from a study of OX40 agonist ivuxolimab in advanced cancers. Notes on the research overall: Ivuxolimab, which targeted the costimulatory receptor OX40 (CD134), was an agonistic, fully human IgG2 monoclonal antibody. Intravenous ivuxolimab was administered to patients every 2 weeks at six dose levels: 0.01, 0.1, 0.3, 1.5, 3 and 10 mg/kg. Of the roughly 50 dose-escalation patients, hepatocellular carcinoma was present in about 20, melanoma in approximately 15, renal cell carcinoma in 9 and head and neck cancer in 9. In the dose-escalation cohort, approximately 82% of patients were male, and the mean age was roughly 60 years, with a range of about 23 to 85. Patients were allowed to have had prior anti-PD-1, anti-PD-L1 or anti-CTLA-4 therapy, and around 40% of the dose-escalation patients had previously received checkpoint inhibitors. Partial responses were achieved by three dose-escalation patients, of whom one had hepatocellular carcinoma and two had cutaneous melanoma. The purpose of peripheral TCRbeta sequencing was to test whether ivuxolimab changed TCR sequence diversity and led to clonal T-cell expansion. The paper covers the monotherapy dose-escalation part of the phase I ivuxolimab trial, which included N = 52 patients. Beyond this particular receptor, the publication reports: Partial responders in the 0.1-3.0 mg/kg groups had among the lowest normalized peripheral clonal expansion, especially among CD8+ T cells. At doses of 0.1 to 3.0 mg/kg, clonal expansion of both CD4+ and CD8+ T cells in blood was seen between baseline and week 6. Low levels of normalized T-cell clonal expansion were also seen in some patients who did not respond. The antigen specificity of the clonally expanded peripheral T cells was not determined. After ivuxolimab, more expanded clones were found on average in CD8+ T cells than in CD4+ T cells.

The trial excluded patients who had a history of autoimmune disease or who were on systemic immunosuppression. Peripheral blood for TCR sequencing was drawn from every dose cohort at baseline, at cycle 4 day 1 and at cycle 7 day 1. Samples came from an open-label, multicenter, first-in-human phase I dose-escalation trial of ivuxolimab. Adults with locally advanced or metastatic melanoma, renal cell, hepatocellular, or head and neck squamous cell carcinoma were enrolled in the trial. Before TCR sequencing, CD4+ T cells and CD8+ T cells were sorted from peripheral blood as separate populations. The sequence came from an adult with an advanced solid tumor such as melanoma, head and neck, liver or kidney cancer. This specimen consisted of CD4+ or CD8+ T cells sorted from blood, obtained in a trial of the OX40 agonist ivuxolimab.

The base sequence is TGTGCCAGCAGCCCGCCGGCCGGGACAGGGGGCACTGAAGCTTTCTTT. Its protein reads: CASSPPAGTGGTEAFF. Rearrangement joined TRBV7-9 to TRBJ1-1; the junction holds 11 bases that match TRBD1. Including cysteine and phenylalanine, the CDR3 has 16 amino acids. The retained sequence is limited to the CDR3, 48 bases, with the frame set at the first base. CDR1 and CDR2, per the germline V gene (reference sequence), are SEHNR and FQNEAQ. Trimming accounts for 5 bases at V and 4 bases at J, while the number of junction bases matched to no gene is 9.